This TCR beta chain was recorded in a study of blood T cell repertoires in COVID-19. Germline lookup yields CDR1 KGHSH and CDR2 LQKENI. This CDR3 is 13 amino acids long. Trimming cost V 0 bases and J 7 bases; bases outside gene matches: 0. The data were produced by immunoSEQ multiplex PCR, yet TCRdb's version contains in-frame clones alone and is incomplete. The sample includes under 150,000 clones, roughly 84% seen only once; the top ten take about 3.4%. The clonotype was recovered from a man between 35 and 55 years old with acute or convalescent COVID-19. The chain combines TRBV18 with TRBJ2-1; 7 nucleotides agree with TRBD2. Input material: peripheral blood. The CDR3 DNA sequence: TGTGCCAGCTCACCACCGGGGGGGAATGAGCAGTTCTTC. This encodes CASSPPGGNEQFF.